This T cell receptor (beta chain) derives from a study of shared clonotypes between healthy human individuals. Study in general: Three plates were used per donor for CD4 naive, three for CD4 memory, two for CD8 naive and one for CD8 memory. Study results and caveats: Donor scarcity curtailed the genetic and exposure-history diversity represented herein.

The assay was immunoSEQ multiplex PCR, and TCRdb's table has in-frame clones only and misses some. The sample yields roughly 2 million clones, approximately 96% seen once. V dropped 2 bases and J dropped 5; count of bases not matched to a gene: 19. The CDR3 consists of 19 residues. Germline CDR1 and CDR2: SEHNR and FQNEAQ (reference sequence). A remark on this clone: Its antigen is currently unknown.

The receptor was derived from a man between 18 and 29 years old in good health. The sample comprised naive CD4+ T cells sorted from blood. Indicated subset: CD45RA+ positively selected. The rearrangement links TRBV7-9 to TRBJ1-2; TRBD1 matches at 8 bases. The CDR3 reads CASSLRAGTGISRGYGYTF. CDR3 coding DNA: TGTGCCAGCAGCTTACGGGCAGGGACAGGAATTTCCCGGGGGTATGGCTACACCTTC.